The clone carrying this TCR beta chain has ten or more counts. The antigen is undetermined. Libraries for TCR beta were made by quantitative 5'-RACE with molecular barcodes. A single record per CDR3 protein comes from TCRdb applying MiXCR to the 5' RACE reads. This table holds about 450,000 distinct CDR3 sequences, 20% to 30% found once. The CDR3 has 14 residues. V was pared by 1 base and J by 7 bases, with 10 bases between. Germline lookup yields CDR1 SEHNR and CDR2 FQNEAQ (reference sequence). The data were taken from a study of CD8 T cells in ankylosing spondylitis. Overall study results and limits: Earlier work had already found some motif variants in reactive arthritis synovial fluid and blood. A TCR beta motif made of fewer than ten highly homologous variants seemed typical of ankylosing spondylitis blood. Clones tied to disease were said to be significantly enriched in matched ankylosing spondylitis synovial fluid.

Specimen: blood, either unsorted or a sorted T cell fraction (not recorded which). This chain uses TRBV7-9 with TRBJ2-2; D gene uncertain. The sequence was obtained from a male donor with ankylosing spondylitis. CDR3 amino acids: CASSLVGRVGELFF. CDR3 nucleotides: TGTGCCAGCAGCTTAGTTGGTCGTGTCGGGGAGCTGTTTTTT.